The clone carrying this T cell receptor beta chain showed up just a few times. Its antigen is currently unknown. The V gene lost 0 bases and the J gene lost 1 base, with 5 bases spanning the gap. The CDR3 runs to 14 residues. The V gene's germline CDR1 is SGDLS and CDR2 YYNGEE. This sample was taken from a study of response to subunit inactivated influenza vaccine. Study results and caveats: Authors suggested seasonal influenza vaccinations each recruit few new T cells.

TCRdb called the RT-PCR reads again in MiXCR, with one record for every CDR3 protein. The sample includes just over 300,000 distinct CDR3 sequences, 22% of them seen just once. This clonotype originated in a man aged 50-75 years who received an inactivated influenza vaccine. This sequence joins TRBV9 and TRBJ1-5; D gene unclear. Sequencing was performed on PBMCs from blood, taken approximately 20 months after vaccination. CDR3 sequence reads: CASSVGGSNQPQHF. The CDR3 DNA sequence: TGTGCCAGCAGCGTAGGAGGGAGCAATCAGCCCCAGCATTTT.